This is a list of T cell receptor beta chains from one sample in a study of Graves' ophthalmopathy and Graves' hyperthyroidism. Using its own MiXCR run on the multiplex PCR reads, TCRdb lists one record per CDR3 protein. The sample includes about 500,000 distinct CDR3 sequences, about an eighth seen only once; the top ten take roughly 10%. The material sequenced was blood. These receptors all come from a woman aged 30 to 39 with Graves' ophthalmopathy. Each CDR3 is given with its conserved first and last residue. The D gene is left open where the match is weak. The listing skips clone size in some rows; elsewhere it reads once, few, many or a size class.

D gene | J gene | clone size | V gene | CDR3 DNA | CDR3 protein
- | TRBJ2-3 | many | TRBV2 | TGTGCCAGCAGTGAAGTAGCGCGCCTAACTAGCACAGATACGCAGTATTTT | CASSEVARLTSTDTQYF
TRBD1 | TRBJ1-2 | many | TRBV29-1 | TGCAGCGTCGGGACAGACCCCTTCCCCAACTATGGCTACACCTTC | CSVGTDPFPNYGYTF
TRBD2 | TRBJ2-5 | few | TRBV9 | TGTGCCAGCAGCGTAGGGCTAGCGGGACGGGAGACCCAGTACTTC | CASSVGLAGRETQYF
TRBD2 | TRBJ2-7 | many | TRBV5-1 | TGCGCCAGCAGCTTGGCCACGACTAGCGCTGTCTACGAGCAGTACTTC | CASSLATTSAVYEQYF
- | TRBJ2-6 | many | TRBV29-1 | TGCAGCGTTGAACTGCCAGGGTCTGGGGCCAACGTCCTGACTTTC | CSVELPGSGANVLTF
- | TRBJ1-2 | many | TRBV27 | TGTGCCAGCAGGAGGGGGTACAGCGACTCGAAGGGCTACACCTTC | CASRRGYSDSKGYTF
- | TRBJ1-2 | many | TRBV30 | TGTGCCTGGAGTGTACTAAGACAGCGAGACCATGGCTACACCTTC | CAWSVLRQRDHGYTF
TRBD1 | TRBJ1-6 | many | TRBV12-3/TRBV12-4 | TGTGCCAGCAGAAACAGGGGAGGCCAATTTAATTCACCCCTCCACTTT | CASRNRGGQFNSPLHF
- | TRBJ1-6 | many | TRBV6-1 | TGTGCCAGCAGTGAATTGGACTCCAATTCACCCCTCCACTTT | CASSELDSNSPLHF
- | TRBJ2-7 | few | TRBV11-2 | TGTGCCAGCAGCCCCCCAAATAGGGCTTCAGGCTCCTACGAGCAGTACTTC | CASSPPNRASGSYEQYF
- | TRBJ2-7 | many | TRBV13 | TGTGCCAGCAGCTCCCAGAATGGACAACACGAGGGGCAGTACTTC | CASSSQNGQHEGQYF
- | TRBJ1-1 | - | TRBV2 | TGTGCCAGCGTGAGGCAGGGTTCTCTGATTATGGCTTTCTTT | CASVRQGSLIMAFF
- | TRBJ1-1 | many | TRBV12-3/TRBV12-4 | TGTGCCAGCAGGGACGGGACGGTGAACACTGAAGCTTTCTTT | CASRDGTVNTEAFF
TRBD1 | TRBJ2-7 | - | TRBV11-2 | TGTGCCAGCAGCTTACAGGGGGTTTATGGACAACCACACGAGCAGTACTTC | CASSLQGVYGQPHEQYF
- | TRBJ1-1 | - | TRBV3-1 | TGTGCCAGCAGCCTAAAGGGGGGGGCGGGAGCTTTCTTT | CASSLKGGAGAFF
- | TRBJ2-7 | - | TRBV20-1 | TGCAGTCCCACGAATCCCAGCTCCTACGAGCAGTACTTC | CSPTNPSSYEQYF
TRBD1 | TRBJ1-1 | many | TRBV29-1 | TGCAGCGTTGAAGCCTCCGGGACAGGGAACACTGAAGCTTTCTTT | CSVEASGTGNTEAFF
- | TRBJ1-3 | - | TRBV6-5 | TGTGCCAGTACAATTACTGGAACTGGAAACACCATATATTTT | CASTITGTGNTIYF
- | TRBJ2-5 | many | TRBV28 | TGTGCCAGCAGTTTTTTGTTAGCGGCCCAAGAGACCCAGTACTTC | CASSFLLAAQETQYF
TRBD2 | TRBJ2-2 | - | TRBV5-6 | TGTGCCAGCACCCCCGGGACTAGCGGGAGAAACACCGGGGAGCTGTTTTTT | CASTPGTSGRNTGELFF
TRBD1 | TRBJ1-2 | many | TRBV27 | TGTGCCAGCAGTACCGGGACAGAGTACTATGGCTACACCTTC | CASSTGTEYYGYTF
- | TRBJ1-5 | many | TRBV2 | TGTGCCAGCAGTAAAGACAGTCCATCCCAGCATTTT | CASSKDSPSQHF
TRBD1 | TRBJ2-7 | - | TRBV19 | TGTGCCAGTAGTTTCTCCAGTACAGGGGGGAGCTACGAGCAGTACTTC | CASSFSSTGGSYEQYF
TRBD1 | TRBJ1-5 | - | TRBV12-3/TRBV12-4 | TGTGCCAGCAGCCGACAGGGGAGATTGAATCAGCCCCAGCATTTT | CASSRQGRLNQPQHF
- | TRBJ1-2 | many | TRBV24-1 | TGTGCCACCAGTGATTTGGGTGGCTACACCTTC | CATSDLGGYTF
- | TRBJ2-7 | - | TRBV6-5 | TGTGCCAGCAGTTCCCGGTACTACGAGCAGTACTTC | CASSSRYYEQYF
- | TRBJ2-7 | many | TRBV20-1 | TGCAGTCCAAAGGGGGACGGCGAGCAGTACTTC | CSPKGDGEQYF
- | TRBJ1-1 | many | TRBV30 | TGTGCCTGGAGTCTCGACCAGGACACTGAAGCTTTCTTT | CAWSLDQDTEAFF
- | TRBJ1-1 | - | TRBV24-1 | TGTGCCACCAGTGCCCAGCGGTTAACTGAAGCTTTCTTT | CATSAQRLTEAFF
- | TRBJ1-2 | many | TRBV6-5 | TGTGCCAGCAACCCGGTTAAGTCTGGCTACACCTTC | CASNPVKSGYTF
- | TRBJ1-1 | many | TRBV11-2 | TGTGCCAGCAGCTTAGATCCGGTGGGCACTGAAGCTTTCTTT | CASSLDPVGTEAFF
- | TRBJ1-1 | many | TRBV20-1 | TGCAGTGCCCTGCTAGTTGAAGCTTTCTTT | CSALLVEAFF
TRBD2 | TRBJ2-7 | - | TRBV12-3/TRBV12-4 | TGTGCCAGCAGTTACGGTGGACTAGCGGACAGCTCCTACGAGCAGTACTTC | CASSYGGLADSSYEQYF